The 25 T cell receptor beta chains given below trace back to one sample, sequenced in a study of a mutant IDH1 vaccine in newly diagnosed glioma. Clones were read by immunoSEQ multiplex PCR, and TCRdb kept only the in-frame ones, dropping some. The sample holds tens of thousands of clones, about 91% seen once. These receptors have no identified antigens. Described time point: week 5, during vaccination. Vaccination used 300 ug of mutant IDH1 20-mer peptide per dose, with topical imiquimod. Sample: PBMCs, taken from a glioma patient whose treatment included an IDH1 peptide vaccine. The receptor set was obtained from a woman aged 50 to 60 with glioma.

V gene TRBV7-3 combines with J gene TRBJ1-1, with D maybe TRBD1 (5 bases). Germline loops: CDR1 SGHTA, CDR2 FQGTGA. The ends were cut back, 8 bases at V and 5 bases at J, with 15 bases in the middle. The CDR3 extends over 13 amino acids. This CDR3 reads CASSRGQGTEAFF. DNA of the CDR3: TGTGCCAGCTCGAGGGGTCAAGGTACTGAAGCTTTCTTT.

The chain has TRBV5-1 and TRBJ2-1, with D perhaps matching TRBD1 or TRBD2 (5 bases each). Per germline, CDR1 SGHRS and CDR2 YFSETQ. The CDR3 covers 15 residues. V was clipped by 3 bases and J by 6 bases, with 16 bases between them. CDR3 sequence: CASSSQGSAGNEQFF. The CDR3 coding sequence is TGCGCCAGCAGCTCCCAGGGCTCCGCGGGCAATGAGCAGTTCTTC.

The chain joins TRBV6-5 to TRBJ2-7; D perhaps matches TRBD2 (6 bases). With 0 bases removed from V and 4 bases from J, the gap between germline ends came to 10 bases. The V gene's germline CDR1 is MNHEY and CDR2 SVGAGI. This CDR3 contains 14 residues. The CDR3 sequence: CASSYSGLTYEQYF. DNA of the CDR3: TGTGCCAGCAGTTACTCGGGACTGACTTACGAGCAGTACTTC.

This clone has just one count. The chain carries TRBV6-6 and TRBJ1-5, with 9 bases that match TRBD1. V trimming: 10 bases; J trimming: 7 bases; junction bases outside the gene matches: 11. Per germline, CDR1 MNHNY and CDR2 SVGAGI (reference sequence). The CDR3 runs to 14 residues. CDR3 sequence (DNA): TGTGCCACCTCCCCACAGGGGGCGCAGCAGCCCCAGCATTTT. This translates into CATSPQGAQQPQHF.

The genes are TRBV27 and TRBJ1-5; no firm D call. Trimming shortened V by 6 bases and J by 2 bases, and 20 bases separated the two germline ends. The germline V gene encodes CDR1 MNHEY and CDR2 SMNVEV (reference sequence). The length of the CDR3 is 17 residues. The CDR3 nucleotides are TGTGCCAGCAGGCTCAGCGGGATATCCTACGGCAATCAGCCCCAGCATTTT. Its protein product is CASRLSGISYGNQPQHF.

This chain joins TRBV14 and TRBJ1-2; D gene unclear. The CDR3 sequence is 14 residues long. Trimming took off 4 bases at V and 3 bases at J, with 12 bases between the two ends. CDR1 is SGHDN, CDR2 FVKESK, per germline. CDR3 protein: CASSRSWQDYGYTF. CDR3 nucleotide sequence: TGTGCCAGCAGCCGAAGTTGGCAGGACTATGGCTACACCTTC.

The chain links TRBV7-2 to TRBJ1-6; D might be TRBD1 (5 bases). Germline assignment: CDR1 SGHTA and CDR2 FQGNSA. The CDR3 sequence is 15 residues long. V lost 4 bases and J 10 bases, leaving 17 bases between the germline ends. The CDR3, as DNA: TGTGCCAGCAGCTCCGGACTGCTTTCAGGGTCACCCCTCCACTTT. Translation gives CASSSGLLSGSPLHF.

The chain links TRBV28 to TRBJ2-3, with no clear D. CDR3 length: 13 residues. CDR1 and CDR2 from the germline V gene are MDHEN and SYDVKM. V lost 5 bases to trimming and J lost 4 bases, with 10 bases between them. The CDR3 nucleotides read TGTGCCAGCAGTCCACCAACTGCAGATACGCAGTATTTT. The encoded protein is CASSPPTADTQYF.

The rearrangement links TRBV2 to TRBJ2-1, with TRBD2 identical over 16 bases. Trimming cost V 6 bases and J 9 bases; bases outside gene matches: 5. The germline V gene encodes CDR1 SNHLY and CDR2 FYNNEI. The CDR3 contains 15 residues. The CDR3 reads CASRPGLAGGTEQFF. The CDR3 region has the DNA TGTGCCAGCAGACCGGGACTAGCGGGAGGGACTGAGCAGTTCTTC.

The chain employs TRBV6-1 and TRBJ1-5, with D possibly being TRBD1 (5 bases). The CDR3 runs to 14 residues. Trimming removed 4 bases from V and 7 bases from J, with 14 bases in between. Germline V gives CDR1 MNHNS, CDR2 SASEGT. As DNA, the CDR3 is TGTGCCAGCAGTGCCCAGGAGGGACCCCAGCCCCAGCATTTT. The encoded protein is CASSAQEGPQPQHF.

As DNA, the CDR3 is TGCGCCAGCAGCCAAGGGGGAGGGGCGCAGGGGGCCCGTAGCAATCAGCCCCAGCATTTT. The encoded protein is CASSQGGGAQGARSNQPQHF. The chain links TRBV4-1 to TRBJ1-5, with 8 bases that match TRBD1. CDR1 is MGHRA and CDR2 is YSYEKL in the germline V gene. V gave up 1 base and J gave up 0 bases; unmatched junction bases: 14. The CDR3 is 20 amino acids.

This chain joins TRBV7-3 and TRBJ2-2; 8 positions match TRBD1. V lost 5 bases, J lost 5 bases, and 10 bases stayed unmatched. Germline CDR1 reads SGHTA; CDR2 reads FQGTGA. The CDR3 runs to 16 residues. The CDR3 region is CASSRQGAGFTGELFF. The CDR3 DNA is TGTGCCAGCAGCCGCCAGGGGGCCGGTTTTACCGGGGAGCTGTTTTTT.

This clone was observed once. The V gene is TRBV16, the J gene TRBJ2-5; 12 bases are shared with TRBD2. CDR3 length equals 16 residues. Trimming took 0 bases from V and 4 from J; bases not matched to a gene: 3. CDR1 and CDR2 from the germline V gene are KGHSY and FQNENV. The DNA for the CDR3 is TGTGCCAGCAGCCAATCGACTAGCGGGAGAGTAGAGACCCAGTACTTC. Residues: CASSQSTSGRVETQYF.

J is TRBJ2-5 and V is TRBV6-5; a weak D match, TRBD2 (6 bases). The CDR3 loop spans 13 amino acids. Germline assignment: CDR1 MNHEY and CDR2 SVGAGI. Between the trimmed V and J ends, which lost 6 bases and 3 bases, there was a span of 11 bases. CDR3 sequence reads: CASSRLGEETQYF. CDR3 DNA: TGTGCCAGCAGCCGACTAGGGGAAGAGACCCAGTACTTC.

The DNA for the CDR3 is TGTGCCAGCAGCGTAACCGGGCCCCGCACAGATACGCAGTATTTT. Its protein product is CASSVTGPRTDTQYF. The chain joins TRBV9 to TRBJ2-3, with D unresolved. The length of the CDR3 is 15 residues. Germline CDR1 SGDLS, CDR2 YYNGEE. V was trimmed by 1 base and J by 1 base, leaving 10 bases between them.

CDR3: CASRPFPGRADTQYF. CDR3 bases: TGTGCCAGCAGACCTTTCCCCGGGCGCGCAGATACGCAGTATTTT. The genes are TRBV6-5 and TRBJ2-3; D gene unclear. The CDR3 covers 15 residues. Germline CDR1 MNHEY, CDR2 SVGAGI. V was clipped by 6 bases and J by 4 bases, with 17 bases between them.

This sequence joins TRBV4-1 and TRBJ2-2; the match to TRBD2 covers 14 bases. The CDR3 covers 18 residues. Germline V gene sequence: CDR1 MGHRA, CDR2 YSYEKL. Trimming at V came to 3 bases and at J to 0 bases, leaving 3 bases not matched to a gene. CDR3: CASSHGLAGGTNTGELFF. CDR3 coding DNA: TGCGCCAGCAGCCACGGACTAGCGGGAGGAACGAACACCGGGGAGCTGTTTTTT.

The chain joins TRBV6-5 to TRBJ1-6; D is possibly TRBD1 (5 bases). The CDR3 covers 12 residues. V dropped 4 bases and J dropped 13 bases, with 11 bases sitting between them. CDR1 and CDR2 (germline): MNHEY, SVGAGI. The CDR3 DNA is TGTGCCAGCAGTTTGCCGGGGGGGCCCCTCCACTTT. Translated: CASSLPGGPLHF.

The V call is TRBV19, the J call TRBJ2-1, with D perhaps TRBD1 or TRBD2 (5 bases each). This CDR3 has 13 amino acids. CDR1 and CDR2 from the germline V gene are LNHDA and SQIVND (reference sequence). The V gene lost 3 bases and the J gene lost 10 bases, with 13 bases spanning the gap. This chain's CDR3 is CASSIFGEGEQFF. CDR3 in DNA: TGTGCCAGTAGTATCTTTGGCGAGGGGGAGCAGTTCTTC.

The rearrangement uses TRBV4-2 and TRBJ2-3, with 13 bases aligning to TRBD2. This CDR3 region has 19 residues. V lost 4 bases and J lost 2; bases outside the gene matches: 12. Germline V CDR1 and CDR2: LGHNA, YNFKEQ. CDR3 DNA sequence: TGTGCCAGCAGCCCAGATGGACTAGCGGGAGCGGTCCCCACAGATACGCAGTATTTT. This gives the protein CASSPDGLAGAVPTDTQYF.

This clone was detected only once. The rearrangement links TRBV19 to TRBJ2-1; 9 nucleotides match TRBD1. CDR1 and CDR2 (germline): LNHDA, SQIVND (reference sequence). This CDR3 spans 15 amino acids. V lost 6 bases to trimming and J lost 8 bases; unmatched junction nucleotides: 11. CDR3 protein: CASRDGTGWWDEQFF. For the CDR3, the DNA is TGTGCCAGTAGGGACGGGACAGGGTGGTGGGATGAGCAGTTCTTC.

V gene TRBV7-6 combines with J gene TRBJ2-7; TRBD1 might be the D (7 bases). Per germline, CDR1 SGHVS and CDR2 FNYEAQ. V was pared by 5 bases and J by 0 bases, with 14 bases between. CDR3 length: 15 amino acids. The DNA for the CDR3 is TGTGCCAGCAGCCCCAGGGGGGCAAGCTCCTACGAGCAGTACTTC. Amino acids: CASSPRGASSYEQYF.

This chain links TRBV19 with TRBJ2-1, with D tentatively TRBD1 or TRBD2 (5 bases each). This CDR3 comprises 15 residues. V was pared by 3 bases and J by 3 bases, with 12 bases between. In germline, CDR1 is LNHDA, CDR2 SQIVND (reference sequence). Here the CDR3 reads CASSMRGVYYNEQFF. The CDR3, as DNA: TGTGCCAGTAGTATGAGAGGGGTCTACTACAATGAGCAGTTCTTC.

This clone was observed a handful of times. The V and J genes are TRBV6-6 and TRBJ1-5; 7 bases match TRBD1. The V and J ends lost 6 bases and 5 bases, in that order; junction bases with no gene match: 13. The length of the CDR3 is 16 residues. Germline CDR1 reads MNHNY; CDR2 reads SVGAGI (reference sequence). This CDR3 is CASSPTFERGHQPQHF. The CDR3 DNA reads TGTGCCAGCAGCCCCACGTTCGAAAGGGGGCATCAGCCCCAGCATTTT.

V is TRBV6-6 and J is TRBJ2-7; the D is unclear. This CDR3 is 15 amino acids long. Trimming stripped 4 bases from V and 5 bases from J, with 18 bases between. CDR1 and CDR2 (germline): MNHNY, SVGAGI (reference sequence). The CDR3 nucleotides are TGTGCCAGCAGTTCGACGGCTGCGACCCGCCACGAGCAGTACTTC. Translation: CASSSTAATRHEQYF.